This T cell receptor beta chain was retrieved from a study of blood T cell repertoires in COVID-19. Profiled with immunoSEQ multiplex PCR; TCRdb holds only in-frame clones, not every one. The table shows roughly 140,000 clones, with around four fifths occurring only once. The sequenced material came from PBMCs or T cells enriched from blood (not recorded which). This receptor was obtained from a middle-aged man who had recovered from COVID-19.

The chain's CDR3 is CASSWTGTYGYTF. The DNA for the CDR3 is TGTGCCAGCAGCTGGACAGGGACCTATGGCTACACCTTC. This chain joins TRBV6-2 or TRBV6-3 and TRBJ1-2, with TRBD1 identical over 8 bases. Germline assignment: CDR1 MNHEY and CDR2 SVGEGT. This CDR3 spans 13 amino acids. V trimming: 6 bases; J trimming: 4 bases; junction bases outside the gene matches: 4.